Listed here are 9 T cell receptor beta chains from one sample, sequenced in a study of blood T cells in healthy people across ages. Next came a second PCR, run for about 6 to 11 cycles, which used a sample-barcoded 5' primer along with a J-beta primer mix. TCRdb reanalysed the 5' RACE reads using MiXCR and keeps one entry per CDR3 protein. The repertoire consists of hundreds of thousands of distinct CDR3 sequences, with less than 40% occurring once and the leading ten covering 15% to 17%. Sequencing was done on a sample of blood. Receptors were obtained from a woman over 75 in good health.

Concerning this clonotype: Being one base from a much bigger clone, this may be a read error. This sequence joins TRBV5-1 and TRBJ1-6; a weak D match, TRBD1 (5 bases). There are 14 residues in the CDR3. Germline V gives CDR1 SGHRS, CDR2 YFSETQ. The V gene lost 3 bases and the J gene lost 7 bases, with 11 bases spanning the gap. The CDR3 reads CASSYGDGNSPLHF. The DNA of the CDR3 is TGCGCCAGCAGCTATGGGGACGGGAATTCACCCCTCCACTTT.

As for this clonotype: Just one base apart from a much larger clone, this may be a read error. The rearrangement joins TRBV7-6 to TRBJ2-5; either TRBD1 or TRBD2 may fit D (5 bases each). The V gene lost 4 bases and the J gene lost 11 bases, with 20 bases spanning the gap. The length of the CDR3 is 14 residues. Germline V gives CDR1 SGHVS, CDR2 FNYEAQ. DNA for the CDR3: TGTGCCAGCAGCTCGGCTGGGGGAACCAATGAGCAGTACTTC. Amino acids: CASSSAGGTNEQYF. The full variable domain, its missing parts supplied by reference TRBV7-6 and TRBJ2-5, is GAGVSQSPRYKVTKRGQDVALRCDPISGHVSLYWYRQALGQGPEFLTYFNYEAQQDKSGLPNDRFSAERPEGSISTLTIQRTEQRDSAMYRCASSSAGGTNEQYFGPGTRLLVL.

This clonotype was seen at least ten times. V is TRBV5-1 and J is TRBJ1-2; D is unresolved. With 2 bases removed from V and 3 bases from J, the gap between germline ends came to 8 bases. Per germline, CDR1 SGHRS and CDR2 YFSETQ. The CDR3 covers 13 residues. CDR3 loop: CASSLNGDYGYTF. The CDR3 DNA is TGCGCCAGCAGCTTAAACGGGGACTATGGCTACACCTTC.

As to this clonotype: Given a much more abundant clone one base away, this may be a read error. This sequence joins TRBV12-3 or TRBV12-4 and TRBJ2-7; 10 positions match TRBD1. The J segment lost 4 bases and the V segment lost 5 bases, leaving 8 bases of the junction unmatched. This CDR3 has 15 residues. The CDR3 nucleotides are TGTGCCAGCAGTCCCTGTGGGACAGGGGTTTACGAGCAGTACTTC. It yields the protein CASSPCGTGVYEQYF.

The CDR3: CASSQADILAKNIQYF. In nucleotides, the CDR3 is TGTGCCAGCAGCCAAGCGGACATTTTAGCCAAAAACATTCAGTACTTC. The chain uses TRBV3-1 and TRBJ2-4; possible D gene TRBD1, 5 bases. CDR1 LGHDT and CDR2 YNNKEL come from the germline V gene (reference sequence). CDR3 size: 16 residues. The germline V and J ends were trimmed by 1 base and 0 bases, with 10 bases remaining between them.

The rearrangement joins TRBV2 to TRBJ2-7; TRBD1 aligns across 8 bases. Germline assignment: CDR1 SNHLY and CDR2 FYNNEI. The CDR3 sequence is 13 residues long. Trimming at V came to 6 bases and at J to 3 bases, leaving 4 bases not matched to a gene. The CDR3 coding sequence is TGTGCCAGCAGGCGGACAGGGCACTACGAGCAGTACTTC. Protein: CASRRTGHYEQYF.

This clonotype showed up many times. The chain carries TRBV3-1 and TRBJ2-1; 7 nucleotides line up with TRBD1. The junction had 3 bases not matched to a gene; V was cut back by 1 base and J by 0 bases. This CDR3 has 16 residues. Germline CDR1 LGHDT, CDR2 YNNKEL (reference sequence). The CDR3 region has the DNA TGTGCCAGCAGCCAAGGGGCAGGGGGCTCCTACAATGAGCAGTTCTTC. Encoded protein: CASSQGAGGSYNEQFF.

The V call is TRBV5-1, the J call TRBJ2-5; maybe TRBD1 (5 bases). The J call is doubtful: the DNA matches TRBJ2-7 better. The CDR3 runs to 14 residues. Germline V gene lookup returns CDR1 SGHRS and CDR2 YFSETQ. CDR3 DNA sequence: TGCGCCAGCAGCGCCCGCTGGGGCCCCTACGAGCAGTACTTC. This sequence encodes CASSARWGPYEQYF.

On this clonotype: A much bigger clone sits one base away, suggesting this may be a read error. V and J are TRBV5-1 and TRBJ1-2; 12 bases map to TRBD1. Germline loops: CDR1 SGHRS, CDR2 YFSETQ. There are 15 residues in the CDR3. The chain's CDR3 is CAGSLEGQGAGGYTF. CDR3 DNA sequence: TGCGCCGGCAGCTTGGAGGGACAGGGGGCAGGTGGCTACACCTTC.